This T cell receptor (beta chain) came from a study of low-dose radiotherapy and immunotherapy resistance in tumors. TRAV- and TRBV-specific primers, spanning alpha and beta chains, primed first-strand cDNA. With a V-primer adapter and a constant-region primer, TCRs were amplified for approximately 19 PCR cycles. TCRdb reprocessed the reads via MiXCR and lists one record per CDR3 protein. Of about 97,000 distinct CDR3 sequences in the sample, less than 25% were seen once. V was pared by 2 bases and J by 10 bases, with 10 bases between. The CDR3 covers 13 residues. Germline V gene lookup returns CDR1 SGHNT and CDR2 YYREEE (reference sequence). Documented time point: after trial treatment. Treatment meaning: LDRT plus nivolumab, ipilimumab, low-dose cyclophosphamide and aspirin (RACIN trial).

The material sequenced was PBMCs, taken after low-dose radiotherapy plus immunotherapy. The chain has TRBV5-4 and TRBJ1-6; D unresolved. The sequence was obtained from a male donor with prostate cancer. The CDR3 nucleotides read TGTGCCAGCAGCTTAACAAAGGCGTCACCCCTCCACTTT. It is translated as CASSLTKASPLHF.